This T cell receptor (beta chain) was obtained from a study of blood T cell repertoires in COVID-19. TCRdb's table, derived via immunoSEQ multiplex PCR, lists solely in-frame clones and lacks some. The sample lists some 380,000 clones, roughly four fifths occurring once. The CDR3 loop spans 19 amino acids. The material sequenced was peripheral blood. This sequence was found in a human donor with acute or convalescent COVID-19. The donor label of this sample is uncertain. The rearrangement links TRBV21-1 to TRBJ2-7; the table's D gene call, TRBD1, was not cross checked with the DNA. TRBV21-1 is deemed a pseudogene. The CDR3 region is CASSKGKEQGTPGRYEQYF. In DNA, the CDR3 is TGTGCCAGCAGCAAAGGTAAGGAACAGGGGACCCCCGGGCGTTACGAGCAGTACTTC.